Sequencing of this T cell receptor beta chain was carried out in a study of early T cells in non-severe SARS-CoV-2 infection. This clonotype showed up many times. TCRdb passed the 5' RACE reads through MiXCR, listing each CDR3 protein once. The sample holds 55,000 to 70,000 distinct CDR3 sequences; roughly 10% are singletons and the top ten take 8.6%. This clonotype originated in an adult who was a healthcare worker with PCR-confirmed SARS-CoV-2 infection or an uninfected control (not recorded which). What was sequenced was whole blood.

The CDR3: CASSPVGQGGETQYF. The CDR3 coding sequence is TGTGCCAGCAGCCCAGTGGGACAGGGGGGAGAGACCCAGTACTTC. V usage is TRBV7-3 and J usage is TRBJ2-5; TRBD1 matches 11 bases. Germline CDR1 SGHTA, CDR2 FQGTGA. The CDR3 loop spans 15 amino acids. J gave up 4 bases and V 5 bases, and 6 bases lay outside the gene matches.